Shown below are 22 T cell receptor beta chains from a single sample sequenced in a study of cytomegalovirus exposure and HLA in healthy donors. Amplification used 60 Vbeta primers and 13 Jbeta primers. TCRdb's table, derived via immunoSEQ multiplex PCR, lists solely in-frame clones and lacks some. Of about 120,000 clones listed, roughly 80% are singletons. Source material: PBMCs. Receptor source: a woman under 40 in good health and CMV-seropositive.

The chain recombines TRBV18 with TRBJ2-3; 8 bases line up with TRBD1. V lost 3 bases, J lost 3 bases, and 8 bases stayed unmatched. Germline loops: CDR1 KGHSH, CDR2 LQKENI. CDR3 length equals 16 residues. CDR3 sequence (DNA): TGTGCCAGCTCACCGGGGACAGGTGGACGTACAGATACGCAGTATTTT. Its protein product is CASSPGTGGRTDTQYF. The whole variable domain, filled in from reference TRBV18 and TRBJ2-3, reads NAGVMQNPRHLVRRRGQEARLRCSPMKGHSHVYWYRQLPEEGLKFMVYLQKENIIDESGMPKERFSAEFPKEGPSILRIQQVVRGDSAAYFCASSPGTGGRTDTQYFGPGTRLTVL.

The chain joins TRBV9 to TRBJ2-1, with TRBD2 identical over 8 bases. Germline CDR1 is SGDLS and CDR2 is YYNGEE. V was clipped by 3 bases and J by 5 bases; unmatched bases: 13. The CDR3 spans 17 residues. The CDR3 sequence: CASSARPGLAGNNEQFF. The CDR3 coding sequence is TGTGCCAGCAGCGCTCGCCCGGGGTTAGCGGGGAACAATGAGCAGTTCTTC.

V and J are TRBV6-5 and TRBJ2-7; D possibly corresponds to TRBD2 (6 bases). The CDR3 sequence is 15 residues long. The germline V and J ends were trimmed by 0 bases and 3 bases, with 12 bases remaining between them. Germline V gives CDR1 MNHEY, CDR2 SVGAGI. The CDR3 nucleotides are TGTGCCAGCAGTTACTCGCCGGAGGGACTCTACGAGCAGTACTTC. This encodes CASSYSPEGLYEQYF.

This rearrangement joins TRBV30 to TRBJ2-1; D may be TRBD2 (5 bases). CDR3 length: 12 amino acids. CDR1 and CDR2 (germline): GTSNPN, SVGIG (reference sequence). The V gene lost 1 base and the J gene lost 6 bases, with 7 bases spanning the gap. The CDR3 DNA follows: TGTGCCTGGAGTGGGAGCGGCAATGAGCAGTTCTTC. It codes for CAWSGSGNEQFF.

The chain has TRBV25-1 and TRBJ1-2; 7 nucleotides agree with TRBD1. The CDR3 sequence is 16 residues long. The J segment lost 8 bases and the V segment lost 2 bases, leaving 14 bases of the junction unmatched. Germline values: CDR1 MGHDK, CDR2 SYGVNS. The CDR3: CASSERGQFSLRGYTF. CDR3 bases: TGTGCCAGCAGTGAAAGGGGACAGTTCTCCCTTCGGGGCTACACCTTC.

This chain joins TRBV4-3 and TRBJ1-1; the D is unclear. The CDR3 spans 16 residues. Per the germline V gene, CDR1 is LGHNA and CDR2 is YSLEER. The germline V and J ends were trimmed by 0 bases and 4 bases, with 15 bases remaining between them. In DNA, the CDR3 is TGCGCCAGCAGCCAAGATATCACCGATCGGGGCACTGAAGCTTTCTTT. This codes for CASSQDITDRGTEAFF.

This rearrangement joins TRBV9 to TRBJ1-2; the match to TRBD1 covers 9 bases. V lost 3 bases to trimming and J lost 3 bases; unmatched junction nucleotides: 12. Germline CDR1 SGDLS, CDR2 YYNGEE. The CDR3 is made up of 17 amino acids. The CDR3 nucleotides are TGTGCCAGCAGCGGACGCCATTACAGGGGGCGCGACTATGGCTACACCTTC. Its translation is CASSGRHYRGRDYGYTF. Full variable domain (outside the CDR3, taken from reference TRBV9 and TRBJ1-2): DSGVTQTPKHLITATGQRVTLRCSPRSGDLSVYWYQQSLDQGLQFLIQYYNGEERAKGNILERFSAQQFPDLHSELNLSSLELGDSALYFCASSGRHYRGRDYGYTFGSGTRLTVV.

The V call is TRBV7-9, the J call TRBJ2-1; TRBD1 matches 7 bases. V was pared by 2 bases and J by 5 bases, with 3 bases of the junction left unmatched. CDR1 is SEHNR, CDR2 FQNEAQ, per germline (reference sequence). This CDR3 is built from 14 residues. The CDR3 sequence: CASSLTQGDNEQFF. CDR3 nucleotide sequence: TGTGCCAGCAGCTTAACTCAGGGGGACAATGAGCAGTTCTTC.

V gene TRBV2 combines with J gene TRBJ2-1; the D is unclear. Germline CDR1 is SNHLY and CDR2 is FYNNEI. CDR3 length: 15 residues. V shed 4 bases and J shed 2 bases, with 12 bases lying between them. The CDR3 DNA reads as TGTGCCAGCAGTGCCCTGACTCCCCCCTACAATGAGCAGTTCTTC. It is translated as CASSALTPPYNEQFF.

V usage is TRBV2 and J usage is TRBJ2-1, with 7 bases matching TRBD1. The CDR3 sequence is 15 residues long. V dropped 1 base and J dropped 2; count of bases not matched to a gene: 2. Germline V gene sequence: CDR1 SNHLY, CDR2 FYNNEI. The DNA of the CDR3 is TGTGCCAGCAGTGAAGAAGGGGGCCCCTACAATGAGCAGTTCTTC. It is translated as CASSEEGGPYNEQFF.

The chain recombines TRBV28 with TRBJ1-2; no clear D. V dropped 4 bases and J dropped 8 bases, with 26 bases sitting between them. The CDR3 runs 17 residues. Germline V gene sequence: CDR1 MDHEN, CDR2 SYDVKM. The CDR3 bases are TGTGCCAGCAGTTCACCACCAAAGGACCTTGAGCGGCCCGGCTACACCTTC. This codes for CASSSPPKDLERPGYTF.

This clone was counted many times. The rearrangement links TRBV5-1 to TRBJ1-1; D is ambiguous. CDR1 SGHRS and CDR2 YFSETQ come from the germline V gene. V was shortened by 4 bases and J by 7 bases, with 14 bases between the two germline ends. The CDR3 runs 13 residues. The CDR3 region has the DNA TGCGCCAGCAGCGCCCGCCCTAACCATGAAGCTTTCTTT. Amino acids: CASSARPNHEAFF. The whole variable domain, filled in from reference TRBV5-1 and TRBJ1-1, reads KAGVTQTPRYLIKTRGQQVTLSCSPISGHRSVSWYQQTPGQGLQFLFEYFSETQRNKGNFPGRFSGRQFSNSRSEMNVSTLELGDSALYLCASSARPNHEAFFGQGTRLTVV.

V gene TRBV27 combines with J gene TRBJ1-5; the match to TRBD1 covers 8 bases. CDR3 size: 12 residues. The junction had 5 bases not matched to a gene; V was cut back by 10 bases and J by 6 bases. Germline CDR1 is MNHEY and CDR2 is SMNVEV (reference sequence). As DNA, the CDR3 is TGTGCCACCCAGGGGGCCGGTCAGCCCCAGCATTTT. Its protein product is CATQGAGQPQHF.

V gene TRBV9 combines with J gene TRBJ2-3, with 8 bases that match TRBD2. The CDR3 length is 15 residues. In germline, CDR1 is SGDLS, CDR2 YYNGEE. The V gene end was trimmed by 3 bases and the J gene end by 1 base; junction bases not matched to a gene: 4. CDR3: CASSATRGGTDTQYF. CDR3 DNA sequence: TGTGCCAGCAGCGCGACGCGGGGGGGCACAGATACGCAGTATTTT.

The rearrangement joins TRBV29-1 to TRBJ2-7; 15 nucleotides match TRBD2. The CDR3 totals 13 residues. The trim removed 7 bases at V and 4 bases at J, leaving 2 bases unmatched. Looked up from germline, CDR1 is SQVTM and CDR2 is ANQGSEA. This chain's CDR3 is CSAGLAGGYEQYF. CDR3 in DNA: TGCAGCGCCGGACTAGCGGGGGGGTACGAGCAGTACTTC.

The chain has TRBV4-2 and TRBJ2-5; D is perhaps TRBD2 (7 bases). The end of the DNA fits TRBJ2-7 better, so the J call may be wrong. Germline lookup yields CDR1 LGHNA and CDR2 YNFKEQ. The CDR3 has 15 residues. The CDR3 sequence is CASSPEGGGLYEQYF. CDR3 nucleotide sequence: TGTGCCAGCAGCCCAGAGGGGGGGGGCTTATACGAGCAGTACTTC.

Here the CDR3 reads CASSLGGVNTGELFF. The CDR3 nucleotides read TGTGCCAGCAGCTTGGGGGGGGTAAACACCGGGGAGCTGTTTTTT. The genes are TRBV5-4 and TRBJ2-2; D might be TRBD2 (6 bases). The V end lost 0 bases, the J end lost 2 bases, and 8 bases lay between the germline ends. The germline gives CDR1 SGHNT, CDR2 YYREEE (reference sequence). The CDR3 covers 15 residues. The full variable domain, its missing parts supplied by reference TRBV5-4 and TRBJ2-2, is ETGVTQSPTHLIKTRGQQVTLRCSSQSGHNTVSWYQQALGQGPQFIFQYYREEENGRGNFPPRFSGLQFPNYSSELNVNALELDDSALYLCASSLGGVNTGELFFGEGSRLTVL.

The gene calls are TRBV14 and TRBJ2-3; possibly TRBD1 for D (6 bases). The V gene lost 1 base and the J gene lost 2 bases, with 10 bases spanning the gap. The CDR3 length is 15 residues. The V gene's germline CDR1 is SGHDN and CDR2 FVKESK. In DNA form, the CDR3 reads TGTGCCAGCAGCCAAGTCAGGGGATACACAGATACGCAGTATTTT. Encoded protein: CASSQVRGYTDTQYF.

This chain links TRBV7-9 with TRBJ2-1, with 7 bases aligning to TRBD2. After removal of 0 bases from V and 12 bases from J, the junction contained 5 bases not matched to a gene. From germline, CDR1 is SEHNR and CDR2 FQNEAQ (reference sequence). CDR3 size: 13 residues. The CDR3: CASSLAGGEGQFF. The CDR3 DNA follows: TGTGCCAGCAGCTTAGCTGGGGGGGAAGGGCAGTTCTTC.

V is TRBV28 and J is TRBJ1-2; D possibly corresponds to TRBD1 (5 bases). The CDR3 is 13 amino acids. The germline CDR1 and CDR2 sequences are MDHEN and SYDVKM. V dropped 6 bases and J dropped 8 bases, with 16 bases sitting between them. The DNA for the CDR3 is TGTGCCAGCAGCTTTATGGGGGGGGTGGGCTACACCTTC. Protein sequence: CASSFMGGVGYTF.

The chain has TRBV7-2 and TRBJ2-5, with D possibly TRBD1 on 6 matching bases. Trimming left V 1 base short and J 7 bases short, with 16 bases between. The germline V gene encodes CDR1 SGHTA and CDR2 FQGNSA. The CDR3 contains 15 residues. CDR3 region: CASSLVQGTSVTQYF. The DNA of the CDR3 is TGTGCCAGCAGCTTAGTACAGGGCACATCAGTGACCCAGTACTTC.

This chain links TRBV19 with TRBJ2-5; 9 bases agree with TRBD2. The V gene's germline CDR1 is LNHDA and CDR2 SQIVND (reference sequence). The CDR3 extends over 15 amino acids. Trimming removed 3 bases from V and 4 bases from J; junction bases left unmatched: 6. The CDR3 bases are TGTGCCAGTAGTATGGGCGGGGGGGTCGGAGAGACCCAGTACTTC. This translates into CASSMGGGVGETQYF.